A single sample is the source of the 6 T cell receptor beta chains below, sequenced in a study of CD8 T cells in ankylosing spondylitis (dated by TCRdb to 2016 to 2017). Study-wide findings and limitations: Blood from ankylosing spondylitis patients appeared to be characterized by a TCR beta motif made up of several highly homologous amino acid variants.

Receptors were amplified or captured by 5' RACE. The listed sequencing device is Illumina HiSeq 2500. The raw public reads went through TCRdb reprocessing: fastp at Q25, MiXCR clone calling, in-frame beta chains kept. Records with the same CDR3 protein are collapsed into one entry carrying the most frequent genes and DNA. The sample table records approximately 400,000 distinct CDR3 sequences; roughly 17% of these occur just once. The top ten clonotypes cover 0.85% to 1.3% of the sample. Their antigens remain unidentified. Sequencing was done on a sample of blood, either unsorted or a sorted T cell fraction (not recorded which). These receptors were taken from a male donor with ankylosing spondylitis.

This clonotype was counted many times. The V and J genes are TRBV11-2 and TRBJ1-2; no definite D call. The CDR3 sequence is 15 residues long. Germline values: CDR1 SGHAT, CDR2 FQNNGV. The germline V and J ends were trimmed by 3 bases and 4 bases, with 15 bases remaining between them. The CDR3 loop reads CASSFDAAGPYGYTF. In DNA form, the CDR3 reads TGTGCCAGCAGCTTCGACGCCGCCGGACCCTATGGCTACACCTTC.

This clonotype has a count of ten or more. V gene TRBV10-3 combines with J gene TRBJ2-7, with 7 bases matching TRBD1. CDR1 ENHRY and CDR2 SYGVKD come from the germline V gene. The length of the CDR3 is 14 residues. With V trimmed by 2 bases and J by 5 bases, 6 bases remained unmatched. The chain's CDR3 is CAISEDRDSNEQYF. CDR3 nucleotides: TGTGCCATCAGTGAGGACAGGGACAGCAACGAGCAGTACTTC.

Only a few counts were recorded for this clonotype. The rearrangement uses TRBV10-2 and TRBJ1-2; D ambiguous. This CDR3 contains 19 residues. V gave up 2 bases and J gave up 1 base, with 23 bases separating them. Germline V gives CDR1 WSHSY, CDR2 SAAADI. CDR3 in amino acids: CASSETPRHLAHFNYGYTF. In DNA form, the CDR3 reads TGCGCCAGCAGTGAGACACCCAGACACTTAGCCCACTTTAACTATGGCTACACCTTC.

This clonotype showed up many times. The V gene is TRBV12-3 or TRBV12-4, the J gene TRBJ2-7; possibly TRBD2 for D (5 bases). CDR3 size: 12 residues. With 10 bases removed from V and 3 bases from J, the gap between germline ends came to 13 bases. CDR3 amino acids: CATQRFYYEQYF. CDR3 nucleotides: TGTGCCACCCAGCGGTTCTACTACGAGCAGTACTTC.

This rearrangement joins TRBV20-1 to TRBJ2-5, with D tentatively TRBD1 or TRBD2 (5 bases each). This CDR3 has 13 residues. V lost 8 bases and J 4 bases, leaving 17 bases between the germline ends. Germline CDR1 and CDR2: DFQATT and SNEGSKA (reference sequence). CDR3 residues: CSTPGTGIETQYF. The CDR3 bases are TGCAGTACCCCCGGGACGGGAATAGAGACCCAGTACTTC.

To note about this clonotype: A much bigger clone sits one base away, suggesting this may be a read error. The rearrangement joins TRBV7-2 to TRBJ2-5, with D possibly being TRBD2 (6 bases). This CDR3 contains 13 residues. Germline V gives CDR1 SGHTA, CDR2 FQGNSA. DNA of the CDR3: TGTGCCAGCGGCTTAGTCGGGAGAGGGACCCAGTACTTC. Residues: CASGLVGRGTQYF.